This T cell receptor (beta chain) was observed in a study of a mutant IDH1 vaccine in newly diagnosed glioma. Study-level information: Patients received vaccination from 4-6 weeks after radiotherapy alone, or with temozolomide cycles.

General study points: There were vaccine-induced immune responses in just under 95% of the patients. Apparently unrelated to pseudoprogression were changes in the top peripheral T cell clonotypes.

Time point given: week 47, end of study. Doses consisted of 300 ug of mutant IDH1 20-mer peptide each, paired with topical imiquimod. Across weeks 1, 3, 5, 7, 11, 15, 19 and 23, patients received a vaccination each time, eight in all. Concerning this clone: Its antigen is unknown.

Some clones are missing from TCRdb's copy, which holds only in-frame ones; the method was immunoSEQ multiplex PCR. Of tens of thousands of clones listed, 75% to 95% are singletons. The source material was PBMCs, sampled from a glioma patient whose treatment included an IDH1 peptide vaccine. This receptor was obtained from a woman between 40 and 55 years old with glioma.

This CDR3 is CASTVDRAEGKQYF. The CDR3 region has the DNA TGTGCCAGCACCGTCGACAGGGCTGAGGGGAAGCAGTACTTC. The chain recombines TRBV28 with TRBJ2-7, with 7 positions matching TRBD1. The CDR3 is made up of 14 amino acids. V dropped 7 bases and J dropped 8; count of bases not matched to a gene: 14. Germline V CDR1 and CDR2: MDHEN, SYDVKM.